What follows are 25 T cell receptor beta chains derived from one specimen sequenced in a study of blood T cell repertoires in COVID-19 (dated by TCRdb to between 2020 and 2021). Library generation was performed with the immunoSEQ multiplex PCR assay. What TCRdb holds here is the immuneACCESS table cut down to in-frame rearrangements. Part of the clones is not present; checked against another copy, under half of the missing clones reflect an unresolved V gene, and the others are unexplained. This sample comprises approximately 110,000 clones, about 85% of them detected only once. The ten largest clones take up 10% to 15% of the sample. Specimen: peripheral blood. The receptors derive from a human donor in a cohort sampled during active COVID-19.

The V call is TRBV6-5, the J call TRBJ2-7; 10 bases map to TRBD2. J gave up 7 bases and V 5 bases, and 5 bases lay outside the gene matches. The CDR3 consists of 13 residues. Germline V lookup: CDR1 MNHEY, CDR2 SVGAGI. In DNA form, the CDR3 reads TGTGCCAGCAGTCTCCTAGCGGGGGAAGAGCAGTACTTC. Its translation is CASSLLAGEEQYF.

This sequence joins TRBV6-1 and TRBJ1-1, with D tentatively TRBD1 (5 bases). Trimming removed 4 bases at V and 1 base at J, with 16 bases between. The CDR3 runs to 16 residues. Germline-derived CDR1 and CDR2 are MNHNS and SASEGT. DNA for the CDR3: TGTGCCAGCAGTGCAGGAGGGGCCTGGGGGAACACTGAAGCTTTCTTT. This gives the protein CASSAGGAWGNTEAFF.

The chain links TRBV6-5 to TRBJ2-3; 8 bases are shared with TRBD1. Germline V lookup: CDR1 MNHEY, CDR2 SVGAGI. The CDR3 totals 15 residues. V was clipped by 0 bases and J by 4 bases; unmatched bases: 3. CDR3 sequence: CASSYSGQGADTQYF. The CDR3 nucleotides are TGTGCCAGCAGTTACTCCGGACAGGGCGCAGATACGCAGTATTTT.

This clone was detected a few times. The chain links TRBV28 to TRBJ1-5, with TRBD1 matching over 9 bases. Germline CDR1 reads MDHEN; CDR2 reads SYDVKM. The CDR3 sequence is 15 residues long. The ends lost 6 bases at V and 5 bases at J; junction bases unmatched: 8. CDR3 nucleotide sequence: TGTGCCAGCAGCTCAGATGGGACAGGGTATCAGCCCCAGCATTTT. This sequence encodes CASSSDGTGYQPQHF.

This clone occurred a few times. The rearrangement links TRBV6-1 to TRBJ2-3, with 9 bases identical to TRBD2. The germline CDR1 and CDR2 sequences are MNHNS and SASEGT. J gave up 2 bases and V 2 bases, and 5 bases lay outside the gene matches. The CDR3 length is 16 residues. CDR3 DNA: TGTGCCAGCAGTGAACGGGGACTAGCCTCCACAGATACGCAGTATTTT. This gives the protein CASSERGLASTDTQYF.

The rearrangement uses TRBV6-4 and TRBJ2-1; perhaps TRBD2 as D (7 bases). Germline lookup yields CDR1 MRHNA and CDR2 SNTAGT. The CDR3 has 13 residues. V lost 8 bases to trimming and J lost 7 bases, with 15 bases between them. The CDR3 nucleotides are TGTGCCAGCGGCGTCGGGGGGCGGAATGAGCAGTTCTTC. It specifies CASGVGGRNEQFF.

The chain recombines TRBV14 with TRBJ1-1; tentatively, D is TRBD1 (6 bases). The CDR3 consists of 13 residues. Germline CDR1 is SGHDN and CDR2 is FVKESK. The V end lost 4 bases, the J end lost 6 bases, and 12 bases lay between the germline ends. As DNA, the CDR3 is TGTGCCAGCAGCCTTCGGGGGGCCGCTGAAGCTTTCTTT. This translates into CASSLRGAAEAFF.

This sequence joins TRBV6-4 and TRBJ2-3, with 9 bases that match TRBD2. CDR3 size: 16 residues. V gave up 3 bases and J gave up 3 bases; unmatched junction bases: 7. The germline V gene encodes CDR1 MRHNA and CDR2 SNTAGT. The DNA for the CDR3 is TGTGCCAGCAGTGATTTAGCGGGGGAGCATACAGATACGCAGTATTTT. Amino acid sequence: CASSDLAGEHTDTQYF.

V gene TRBV6-5 combines with J gene TRBJ1-2; D not resolved. Trimming removed 10 bases from V and 4 bases from J, with 13 bases in between. The CDR3 has 12 amino acids. The V gene's germline CDR1 is MNHEY and CDR2 SVGAGI. Here the CDR3 DNA reads TGTGCCACCACCGACACAACCTATGGCTACACCTTC. Translated, it gives CATTDTTYGYTF.

The gene calls are TRBV11-2 and TRBJ2-3, with D possibly being TRBD2 (6 bases). Germline CDR1 SGHAT, CDR2 FQNNGV. V dropped 5 bases and J dropped 0 bases, with 12 bases sitting between them. The CDR3 sequence is 15 residues long. The CDR3 bases are TGTGCCAGCAGCCTAGGGACTCCTAGCACAGATACGCAGTATTTT. This encodes CASSLGTPSTDTQYF.

The rearrangement uses TRBV19 and TRBJ2-1; 9 bases are shared with TRBD1. Germline V gene data show CDR1 as LNHDA and CDR2 as SQIVND (reference sequence). The CDR3 length is 17 residues. After removal of 1 base from V and 2 bases from J, the junction contained 6 bases not matched to a gene. CDR3 sequence (DNA): TGTGCCAGTAGTATAGGCCCCGGACAGGGGCCCTACAATGAGCAGTTCTTC. It specifies CASSIGPGQGPYNEQFF.

The chain couples TRBV7-2 to TRBJ1-5; a weak D match, TRBD1 (5 bases). The CDR3 runs 16 residues. Trimming took 2 bases from V and 3 from J, leaving 14 bases between them. The germline V gene encodes CDR1 SGHTA and CDR2 FQGNSA. CDR3: CASSLLRPGNNQPQHF. In nucleotides, the CDR3 is TGTGCCAGCAGCTTACTCCGGCCAGGGAACAATCAGCCCCAGCATTTT.

This clone was found a few times. The chain is built from TRBV3-1 (or the pseudogene TRBV3-2) and TRBJ1-1, with a weak D call TRBD1 (5 bases). V was cut by 6 bases and J by 1 base, with 12 bases left in between. The CDR3 is 14 residues long. Per germline, CDR1 LGHDT and CDR2 YNNKEL (reference sequence). CDR3 protein: CASSRGHKNTEAFF. In DNA, the CDR3 is TGTGCCAGCAGTAGAGGACATAAGAACACTGAAGCTTTCTTT.

The V and J genes are TRBV12-3 or TRBV12-4 and TRBJ1-1; possibly TRBD1 for D (5 bases). The V and J ends lost 8 bases and 4 bases respectively, with 11 bases between them. The CDR3 covers 12 residues. Written as DNA, the CDR3 is TGTGCCAGCCGGACAACCAGCACTGAAGCTTTCTTT. Translated: CASRTTSTEAFF.

V and J are TRBV19 and TRBJ1-5; 9 bases agree with TRBD1. With V trimmed by 6 bases and J by 8 bases, 5 bases remained unmatched. The CDR3 runs to 13 residues. From germline, CDR1 is LNHDA and CDR2 SQIVND (reference sequence). The CDR3 is CASRETGGEPQHF. The CDR3 DNA reads as TGTGCCAGTAGAGAGACAGGGGGTGAGCCCCAGCATTTT.

The chain links TRBV20-1 to TRBJ2-7; 7 positions agree with TRBD2. Trimming cost V 3 bases and J 4 bases; bases outside gene matches: 9. The CDR3 runs 14 residues. Per germline, CDR1 DFQATT and CDR2 SNEGSKA (reference sequence). CDR3 nucleotide sequence: TGCAGTGCTAGTCTGGCGGGGGTAGTATACGAGCAGTACTTC. Amino acid sequence: CSASLAGVVYEQYF.

The chain couples TRBV5-1 to TRBJ2-3, with TRBD1 matching 10 bases. Unmatched junction bases numbered 3, after V lost 4 bases and J lost 1 base. This CDR3 comprises 15 residues. Germline loops: CDR1 SGHRS, CDR2 YFSETQ. CDR3 bases: TGCGCCAGCAGCGGTGGACAGGGGGGCACAGATACGCAGTATTTT. As protein: CASSGGQGGTDTQYF.

The chain has TRBV18 and TRBJ1-5; 8 bases map to TRBD1. The CDR3 spans 18 residues. Trimming at V came to 3 bases and at J to 1 base, leaving 11 bases not matched to a gene. The germline V gene encodes CDR1 KGHSH and CDR2 LQKENI. The CDR3 nucleotides are TGTGCCAGCTCACCGGGCGGGCAGGGGGCGCGGAGCAATCAGCCCCAGCATTTT. Its protein is CASSPGGQGARSNQPQHF.

This clone was seen a single time. V gene TRBV3-1 (or the pseudogene TRBV3-2) combines with J gene TRBJ2-1, with TRBD2 identical over 12 bases. J lost 5 bases, V lost 1 base, and 3 bases had no gene match. The germline CDR1 and CDR2 sequences are LGHDT and YNNKEL (reference sequence). The CDR3 runs 16 residues. The CDR3 protein is CASSQVTSGGNNEQFF. The CDR3 DNA sequence: TGTGCCAGCAGCCAAGTTACTAGCGGGGGGAACAATGAGCAGTTCTTC.

The V and J genes are TRBV2 and TRBJ1-2; D perhaps matches TRBD1 (5 bases). Germline CDR1 SNHLY, CDR2 FYNNEI. Trimming removed 1 base from V and 6 bases from J, with 15 bases in between. CDR3 length: 15 residues. CDR3 in DNA: TGTGCCAGCAGTGAAGGGGCAGGTCTAGGGGATGGCTACACCTTC. It specifies CASSEGAGLGDGYTF.

This sequence joins TRBV27 and TRBJ2-7; D is perhaps TRBD1 (5 bases). V was shortened by 0 bases and J by 3 bases, with 6 bases between the two germline ends. Germline-derived CDR1 and CDR2 are MNHEY and SMNVEV (reference sequence). The CDR3 runs to 13 residues. The CDR3 DNA sequence: TGTGCCAGCAGTTTATCAGGACACTACGAGCAGTACTTC. Translation gives CASSLSGHYEQYF.

The V and J genes are TRBV24-1 and TRBJ2-5; 8 nucleotides line up with TRBD2. CDR3 length: 16 amino acids. Unmatched junction bases numbered 6, after V lost 3 bases and J lost 1 base. CDR1 is KGHDR and CDR2 is SFDVKD in the germline V gene. The CDR3 DNA follows: TGTGCCACCAGTGATCCAGCGGGAGTTCCCCAAGAGACCCAGTACTTC. Its translation is CATSDPAGVPQETQYF.

This clone has just one count. V usage is TRBV14 and J usage is TRBJ2-7; the match to TRBD1 covers 9 bases. The V gene end was trimmed by 3 bases and the J gene end by 4 bases; junction bases not matched to a gene: 10. Germline CDR1 reads SGHDN; CDR2 reads FVKESK. The CDR3 covers 16 residues. The CDR3 DNA reads as TGTGCCAGCAGCCATCCCGGGACAGGGTTACTGTACGAGCAGTACTTC. This encodes CASSHPGTGLLYEQYF.

The chain employs TRBV10-2 and TRBJ2-2, with TRBD1 as a possible D gene (6 bases). The V gene lost 4 bases and the J gene lost 1 base, with 7 bases spanning the gap. The germline V gene has CDR1 WSHSY and CDR2 SAAADI. The CDR3 sequence is 14 residues long. CDR3 sequence: CASSVGGNTGELFF. CDR3 in DNA: TGCGCCAGCAGTGTAGGGGGGAACACCGGGGAGCTGTTTTTT.

The CDR3 protein is CASSYSIGNNQPQHF. The CDR3 nucleotides are TGTGCCAGCAGTTACTCGATCGGGAACAATCAGCCCCAGCATTTT. The chain joins TRBV6-2 or TRBV6-3 to TRBJ1-5; D not resolved. Trimming stripped 0 bases from V and 3 bases from J, with 9 bases between. This CDR3 is 15 amino acids long. Germline-derived CDR1 and CDR2 are MNHEY and SVGEGT.